The source of this TCR beta chain is a study of cytomegalovirus exposure and HLA in healthy donors. The CDR3 extends over 16 amino acids. Germline V lookup: CDR1 SEHNR, CDR2 FQNEAQ (reference sequence). The V gene lost 3 bases and the J gene lost 6 bases, with 17 bases spanning the gap. Only in-frame clones appear in the TCRdb table, and some are missing; sequencing was by immunoSEQ multiplex PCR. The profile covers about 220,000 clones, with 90% to 95% appearing a single time and around 1.1% taken by the ten largest. The TCR comes from a woman aged 18-35 years in good health and CMV-seronegative. Source material: PBMCs. V usage is TRBV7-9 and J usage is TRBJ2-2; perhaps TRBD1 as D (6 bases). Here the CDR3 DNA reads TGTGCCAGCAGCTTCGAACAGGGAAGATCGGCCGGGGAGCTGTTTTTT. This codes for CASSFEQGRSAGELFF.